This TCR beta chain was captured by sequencing in a study of graft-versus-host responses after intestinal transplantation. Study-wide context: Multivisceral, liver-intestinal, or isolated intestinal grafts went to recipients.

Concerning this clone: What it binds is unknown.

V lost 4 bases to trimming and J lost 0 bases, with 11 bases between them. The CDR3 covers 14 residues. Germline V lookup: CDR1 SGHRS, CDR2 YFSETQ. Clones were sequenced by immunoSEQ multiplex PCR, and TCRdb holds only the in-frame ones, with some missing. The sample lists tens of thousands of clones; 80% to 95% were seen once. General study results and limits: Investigators detected GvH clones in recipient marrow, with some emerging earlier in ileum or blood.

The sequence was collected from a human patient who received an intestinal transplant, so some T cells may come from the graft donor. The sequenced sample was PBMCs, obtained about 120 weeks after a first intestinal transplant, on the day of a second. The chain combines TRBV5-1 with TRBJ2-7; D remains unclear. For the CDR3, the DNA is TGCGCCAGCAGCCTACAGACGAGCTCCTACGAGCAGTACTTC. Translation: CASSLQTSSYEQYF.